The rows below give T cell receptor beta chains drawn from one sample of a study of blood T cell repertoires in COVID-19. Libraries were prepared by immunoSEQ multiplex PCR; TCRdb keeps only in-frame clonotypes and omits some of them. The sample carries some 430,000 clones, about nine tenths recorded once. Source material: PBMCs or T cells enriched from blood (not recorded which). These receptors originate from a man aged 18 to 30 who had recovered from COVID-19. CDR3s include the opening cysteine and the closing phenylalanine or tryptophan.

CDR3 length: 15; V gene: TRBV18; CDR3 protein: CASSPRPGSADTQYF
CDR3 length: 15; V gene: TRBV7-3; CDR3 protein: CASSLGTSGHNEQFF
CDR3 length: 14; V gene: TRBV11-2; CDR3 protein: CASSHLEKGNTIYF
CDR3 length: 17; V gene: TRBV12-5; CDR3 protein: CASGLVLILVLNTEAFF
CDR3 length: 14; V gene: TRBV6-5; CDR3 protein: CASSYRGDFNGYTF
CDR3 length: 17; V gene: TRBV3-1/TRBV3-2; CDR3 protein: CASSPGGWDPSGNTIYF
CDR3 length: 13; V gene: TRBV5-8; CDR3 protein: CASSTNNIDTQYF
CDR3 length: 14; V gene: TRBV29-1; CDR3 protein: CSVDPDRGNYGYTF
CDR3 length: 11; V gene: TRBV29-1; CDR3 protein: CSVARGTEAFF
CDR3 length: 17; V gene: TRBV19; CDR3 protein: CASRGEGALYSNQPQHF
CDR3 length: 15; V gene: TRBV6-2/TRBV6-3; CDR3 protein: CASSKDRARGEPQHF
CDR3 length: 11; V gene: TRBV20-1; CDR3 protein: CSAAQGSPQHF
CDR3 length: 13; V gene: TRBV6-5; CDR3 protein: CASRRDSYNEQFF
CDR3 length: 13; V gene: TRBV6-5; CDR3 protein: CASRLDRNTEAFF
CDR3 length: 17; V gene: TRBV28; CDR3 protein: CASSRLPGTGGSYGYTF
CDR3 length: 14; V gene: TRBV24-1; CDR3 protein: CATSDPAGVGGYTF
CDR3 length: 14; V gene: TRBV6-1; CDR3 protein: CASSEVSGGETQYF
CDR3 length: 16; V gene: TRBV3-1/TRBV3-2; CDR3 protein: CASSQEGGFGTDTQYF
CDR3 length: 14; V gene: TRBV29-1; CDR3 protein: CSVGPGEAGNTIYF
CDR3 length: 11; V gene: TRBV11-1; CDR3 protein: CASSTTYEQYF
CDR3 length: 17; V gene: TRBV28; CDR3 protein: CASPSSRSPPPNNEQFF
CDR3 length: 14; V gene: TRBV5-6; CDR3 protein: CASSPPPVNTEAFF
CDR3 length: 14; V gene: TRBV5-1; CDR3 protein: CASSFGGATDTQYF
CDR3 length: 18; V gene: TRBV6-2/TRBV6-3; CDR3 protein: CASSYSGAGTGPPYEQYF
CDR3 length: 12; V gene: TRBV18; CDR3 protein: CASSLWRDGAFF
CDR3 length: 15; V gene: TRBV5-1; CDR3 protein: CASSLPLLNTGELFF
CDR3 length: 14; V gene: TRBV6-4; CDR3 protein: CATEAAFGRNTIYF
CDR3 length: 17; V gene: TRBV10-2; CDR3 protein: CASSESKTGAGNTEAFF
CDR3 length: 13; V gene: TRBV19; CDR3 protein: CASSPSGKETQYF
CDR3 length: 13; V gene: TRBV19; CDR3 protein: CASRDRHTDTQYF
CDR3 length: 16; V gene: TRBV2; CDR3 protein: CASSLGQVQSNQPQHF
CDR3 length: 17; V gene: TRBV2; CDR3 protein: CASSPGQGAPGGNTIYF
CDR3 length: 13; V gene: TRBV12-3/TRBV12-4; CDR3 protein: CASSGLAEQPQHF
CDR3 length: 16; V gene: TRBV11-2; CDR3 protein: CASSLVEGGPGNTIYF
CDR3 length: 17; V gene: TRBV4-2; CDR3 protein: CASSQVSGRESSDTQYF
CDR3 length: 14; V gene: TRBV3-1/TRBV3-2; CDR3 protein: CASSQWGSGNTIYF
CDR3 length: 15; V gene: TRBV12-5; CDR3 protein: CASGSPGGGGTEAFF
CDR3 length: 14; V gene: TRBV11-2; CDR3 protein: CASSEPGQGAKYTF
CDR3 length: 15; V gene: TRBV27; CDR3 protein: CASSPLGQGSHGYTF
CDR3 length: 15; V gene: TRBV7-9; CDR3 protein: CASSPPAGSNYGYTF
CDR3 length: 13; V gene: TRBV9; CDR3 protein: CASSVDSSYEQYF
CDR3 length: 15; V gene: TRBV7-9; CDR3 protein: CASSLVGQSSGEAFF
CDR3 length: 12; V gene: TRBV29-1; CDR3 protein: CSVDTGRRGYTF
CDR3 length: 15; V gene: TRBV2; CDR3 protein: CASTRRVFLMEKLFF
CDR3 length: 15; V gene: TRBV9; CDR3 protein: CASSLTGSGANVLTF
CDR3 length: 18; V gene: TRBV3-1/TRBV3-2; CDR3 protein: CASSQALAGIIPYSGYTF
CDR3 length: 18; V gene: TRBV7-6; CDR3 protein: CASSLTPPTSGRTSEQFF
CDR3 length: 14; V gene: TRBV19; CDR3 protein: CASSIAGKDQPQHF
CDR3 length: 12; V gene: TRBV27; CDR3 protein: CASSSQGREQYF
CDR3 length: 15; V gene: TRBV2; CDR3 protein: CASSALAGGIYEQYF
CDR3 length: 15; V gene: TRBV5-1; CDR3 protein: CASSPSGLSGNTIYF
CDR3 length: 17; V gene: TRBV7-9; CDR3 protein: CASSLANLAGGGNEQFF
CDR3 length: 14; V gene: TRBV19; CDR3 protein: CASRDLTGNEKLFF